Below, 26 T cell receptor beta chains from the same sample are listed, as sequenced in a study of T cell responses to AZD1222 COVID-19 vaccine. Sequencing was performed with immunoSEQ multiplex PCR; in TCRdb, only in-frame clones are kept and a portion is missing. Of fewer than 200,000 clones in the sample, around nine tenths were seen once. The starting material was peripheral blood, obtained 28 days after the second AZD1222 dose. These receptors came from an adult who received the AZD1222 COVID-19 vaccine.

V usage is TRBV4-2 and J usage is TRBJ1-6; 7 nucleotides line up with TRBD1. Germline V lookup: CDR1 LGHNA, CDR2 YNFKEQ. CDR3 length: 15 residues. J lost 8 bases, V lost 0 bases, and 4 bases had no gene match. The CDR3 nucleotides read TGTGCCAGCAGCCAAGATCAGGGGGATCATTCACCCCTCCACTTT. This gives the protein CASSQDQGDHSPLHF.

The rearrangement joins TRBV7-2 to TRBJ1-5; 7 bases map to TRBD1. There are 16 residues in the CDR3. V lost 2 bases, J lost 6 bases, and 10 bases stayed unmatched. The V gene's germline CDR1 is SGHTA and CDR2 FQGNSA. This CDR3 reads CASSLLGGAVVQPQHF. The CDR3 nucleotides are TGTGCCAGCAGCTTACTAGGGGGCGCGGTAGTTCAGCCCCAGCATTTT.

V gene TRBV5-1 combines with J gene TRBJ1-3, with D perhaps matching TRBD1 (5 bases). This CDR3 has 17 residues. Germline loops: CDR1 SGHRS, CDR2 YFSETQ. Trimming pared 4 bases from V and 0 bases from J, leaving 17 bases between. For the CDR3, the DNA is TGCGCCAGCAGCCTAGGGACGCCTAGCATCTCTGGAAACACCATATATTTT. It yields the protein CASSLGTPSISGNTIYF.

The J gene is TRBJ1-3, the V gene TRBV7-8; D ambiguous. From germline, CDR1 is SGHVS and CDR2 FQNEAQ. The CDR3 length is 16 residues. With 5 bases removed from V and 1 base from J, the gap between germline ends came to 15 bases. CDR3 nucleotides: TGTGCCAGCAGCCTCTCGCCGGGGATATCTGGAAACACCATATATTTT. The encoded protein is CASSLSPGISGNTIYF.

This clone was seen a few times. The chain carries TRBV7-2 and TRBJ1-5; a weak D match, TRBD1 (5 bases). The CDR3 spans 16 residues. Trimming took off 4 bases at V and 0 bases at J, with 13 bases between the two ends. Germline CDR1 is SGHTA and CDR2 is FQGNSA. In DNA form, the CDR3 reads TGTGCCAGCAGCTCCGACAAGGGGTATAGCAATCAGCCCCAGCATTTT. The encoded protein is CASSSDKGYSNQPQHF.

The chain couples TRBV5-1 to TRBJ1-6; 10 bases match TRBD1. The CDR3 covers 16 residues. Germline CDR1 is SGHRS and CDR2 is YFSETQ. Trimming took 4 bases from V and 8 from J; bases not matched to a gene: 9. DNA for the CDR3: TGCGCCAGCAGCCTTTACTCCGGGACAGGGGATTCACCCCTCCACTTT. Translating gives CASSLYSGTGDSPLHF.

This chain connects TRBV24-1 to TRBJ2-2, with D possibly matching TRBD2 (6 bases). CDR1 and CDR2 from the germline V gene are KGHDR and SFDVKD. The CDR3 loop spans 14 amino acids. The V end was cut by 7 bases, the J end by 5 bases, with 13 bases between. CDR3 protein: CATSQGGRTGELFF. The CDR3 DNA reads TGTGCCACCAGCCAGGGAGGACGGACCGGGGAGCTGTTTTTT.

The rearrangement joins TRBV3-1 (or the pseudogene TRBV3-2) to TRBJ1-1; no clear D. Deletions cut 2 bases from V and 4 bases from J, with 8 bases between. Per the germline V gene, CDR1 is LGHDT and CDR2 is YNNKEL (reference sequence). CDR3 length: 13 residues. The CDR3 loop is CASSQRRSTEAFF. The CDR3 DNA reads TGTGCCAGCAGCCAAAGGAGATCCACTGAAGCTTTCTTT.

With respect to this clone: Additional DNA sequences in this sample encode the identical CDR3. The V and J genes are TRBV28 and TRBJ1-1, with 8 bases lining up with TRBD1. This CDR3 region has 15 residues. The germline V gene encodes CDR1 MDHEN and CDR2 SYDVKM. With 5 bases clipped from V and 1 base from J, the junction kept 6 bases outside the gene matches. Here the CDR3 reads CASSPRTGRNTEAFF. The CDR3 DNA is TGTGCCAGCAGTCCTCGGACAGGGCGGAACACTGAAGCTTTCTTT.

The genes are TRBV19 and TRBJ2-7; tentatively, D is TRBD1 (5 bases). The CDR3 spans 14 residues. The V end was cut by 7 bases, the J end by 4 bases, with 17 bases between. Germline V gene data show CDR1 as LNHDA and CDR2 as SQIVND (reference sequence). CDR3: CASTGQADNYEQYF. The CDR3 DNA follows: TGTGCCAGTACAGGGCAGGCGGATAATTACGAGCAGTACTTC. Together with reference TRBV19 and TRBJ2-7, the CDR3 gives the full variable domain: DGGITQSPKYLFRKEGQNVTLSCEQNLNHDAMYWYRQDPGQGLRLIYYSQIVNDFQKGDIAEGYSVSREKKESFPLTVTSAQKNPTAFYLCASTGQADNYEQYFGPGTRLTVT.

The CDR3 here is CAWSKGVGYTGELFF. The CDR3 coding sequence is TGTGCCTGGAGTAAGGGGGTGGGGTACACCGGGGAGCTGTTTTTT. V usage is TRBV30 and J usage is TRBJ2-2; possible D gene TRBD1, 6 bases. This CDR3 spans 15 amino acids. Looked up from germline, CDR1 is GTSNPN and CDR2 is SVGIG (reference sequence). Trimming took 2 bases from V and 3 from J, leaving 13 bases between them.

The chain has TRBV5-8 and TRBJ1-1; 7 bases fit TRBD1. CDR3 size: 13 residues. Losses at the gene ends were 4 bases for V and 3 bases for J; bases not matched to a gene: 3. Germline V gene lookup returns CDR1 SGHTS and CDR2 YDEGEE. CDR3 sequence: CASSQDRDTEAFF. The CDR3 nucleotides are TGTGCCAGCAGCCAAGACAGGGACACTGAAGCTTTCTTT.

This clone is deemed medium-sized (0.01 to 0.1%). V and J are TRBV7-3 and TRBJ1-1, with a possible D match to TRBD1 (5 bases). V was shortened by 4 bases and J by 1 base, with 7 bases between the two germline ends. Germline V gene lookup returns CDR1 SGHTA and CDR2 FQGTGA. The CDR3 length is 13 residues. CDR3 DNA sequence: TGTGCCAGCAGCTGGGGGAAGAACACTGAAGCTTTCTTT. Its protein is CASSWGKNTEAFF.

The J gene is TRBJ2-2, the V gene TRBV19, with D maybe TRBD1 (5 bases). V lost 9 bases and J 7 bases, leaving 9 bases between the germline ends. Per the germline V gene, CDR1 is LNHDA and CDR2 is SQIVND (reference sequence). This CDR3 is 11 amino acids long. CDR3 bases: TGTGCCAGCGGCAGGGACGGGGAGCTGTTTTTT. It codes for CASGRDGELFF.

The chain's CDR3 is CASSFESTDTQYF. The CDR3 coding sequence is TGTGCCAGCAGCTTCGAAAGCACAGATACGCAGTATTTT. The gene calls are TRBV7-3 and TRBJ2-3, with unresolved D. Trimming stripped 3 bases from V and 0 bases from J, with 4 bases between. CDR1 and CDR2 from the germline V gene are SGHTA and FQGTGA. The CDR3 is 13 residues long.

The chain has TRBV28 and TRBJ2-1; D is perhaps TRBD1 (6 bases). CDR1 MDHEN and CDR2 SYDVKM come from the germline V gene. The CDR3 totals 16 residues. V was trimmed by 2 bases and J by 0 bases, leaving 11 bases between them. CDR3 sequence (DNA): TGTGCCAGCAGTTTAAGCGGACAGCTCTCCTACAATGAGCAGTTCTTC. Translated, it gives CASSLSGQLSYNEQFF.

CDR3 sequence: CASWNTARGEQYF. The CDR3 DNA sequence: TGTGCCAGCTGGAATACGGCACGGGGGGAGCAGTACTTC. The chain joins TRBV6-6 to TRBJ2-7; tentatively, D is TRBD2 (6 bases). V was clipped by 8 bases and J by 7 bases, with 18 bases between them. Germline V CDR1 and CDR2: MNHNY, SVGAGI (reference sequence). The CDR3 has 13 residues.

V and J are TRBV19 and TRBJ1-2; D gene ambiguous. Per the germline V gene, CDR1 is LNHDA and CDR2 is SQIVND (reference sequence). Deletions cut 4 bases from V and 6 bases from J, with 21 bases between. This CDR3 is built from 16 residues. CDR3 nucleotide sequence: TGTGCCAGTAGTACCCCAAGGGTGGACCGGAAGGATGGCTACACCTTC. It codes for CASSTPRVDRKDGYTF. Filled out from reference TRBV19 and TRBJ1-2, the complete variable domain reads DGGITQSPKYLFRKEGQNVTLSCEQNLNHDAMYWYRQDPGQGLRLIYYSQIVNDFQKGDIAEGYSVSREKKESFPLTVTSAQKNPTAFYLCASSTPRVDRKDGYTFGSGTRLTVV.

The CDR3: CASSLDRDEGEQYF. Here the CDR3 DNA reads TGTGCCAGCAGCTTGGACAGGGATGAGGGCGAGCAGTACTTC. The chain recombines TRBV7-9 with TRBJ2-7; 8 nucleotides align to TRBD1. Germline-derived CDR1 and CDR2 are SEHNR and FQNEAQ (reference sequence). This CDR3 has 14 amino acids. V shed 3 bases and J 6 bases; nucleotides not matched to a gene: 7.

The rearrangement links TRBV7-8 to TRBJ1-2; perhaps TRBD1 as D (5 bases). CDR1 and CDR2 (germline): SGHVS, FQNEAQ. V dropped 0 bases and J dropped 4 bases, with 15 bases sitting between them. The CDR3 length is 16 residues. CDR3 amino acids: CASSLAGIGTPYGYTF. The CDR3 DNA is TGTGCCAGCAGCTTAGCCGGGATAGGGACCCCCTATGGCTACACCTTC.

The chain is built from TRBV19 and TRBJ2-2; possibly TRBD1 for D (5 bases). Germline V CDR1 and CDR2: LNHDA, SQIVND (reference sequence). The CDR3 totals 15 residues. V lost 4 bases, J lost 9 bases, and 18 bases lay in between. CDR3 in DNA: TGTGCCAGTAGTACAGGAAACGGACACTCGCGGGAGCTGTTTTTT. Protein product: CASSTGNGHSRELFF.

The chain is built from TRBV5-4 and TRBJ1-1, with 7 nucleotides matching TRBD1. Germline values: CDR1 SGHNT, CDR2 YYREEE (reference sequence). The CDR3 totals 14 residues. The V and J ends lost 2 bases and 5 bases, in that order; junction bases with no gene match: 6. The CDR3 DNA reads TGTGCCAGCAGCTTACAGGGGCGAGGTACTGAAGCTTTCTTT. Amino acid sequence: CASSLQGRGTEAFF.

The J gene is TRBJ1-2, the V gene TRBV5-1; 7 bases are shared with TRBD1. The CDR3 has 16 amino acids. From germline, CDR1 is SGHRS and CDR2 YFSETQ. Losses at the gene ends were 0 bases for V and 4 bases for J; bases not matched to a gene: 9. The CDR3: CASSLAPTGNVYGYTF. In DNA form, the CDR3 reads TGCGCCAGCAGCTTGGCGCCGACAGGGAATGTCTATGGCTACACCTTC.

The CDR3 reads CASSSQTAGANVLTF. CDR3 sequence (DNA): TGTGCCAGCAGCTCGCAGACGGCTGGGGCCAACGTCCTGACTTTC. V is TRBV7-6 and J is TRBJ2-6; D gene ambiguous. Germline CDR1 reads SGHVS; CDR2 reads FNYEAQ. The CDR3 extends over 15 amino acids. V lost 4 bases and J lost 2, with 9 bases in between.

The chain links TRBV6-1 to TRBJ2-7; perhaps TRBD1 as D (6 bases). This CDR3 spans 13 amino acids. Trimming pared 3 bases from V and 4 bases from J, leaving 10 bases between. Germline V CDR1 and CDR2: MNHNS, SASEGT. In nucleotides, the CDR3 is TGTGCCAGCAGTGAGACAGGACCATACGAGCAGTACTTC. Protein product: CASSETGPYEQYF.

This chain connects TRBV7-2 to TRBJ2-2, with D hard to call. Trimming took 2 bases from V and 4 from J, leaving 8 bases between them. The CDR3 runs 14 residues. Germline CDR1 is SGHTA and CDR2 is FQGNSA. The CDR3 region has the DNA TGTGCCAGCAGCTTATCGTCTGTCACCGGGGAGCTGTTTTTT. The encoded protein is CASSLSSVTGELFF. Full variable domain (outside the CDR3, taken from reference TRBV7-2 and TRBJ2-2): GAGVSQSPSNKVTEKGKDVELRCDPISGHTALYWYRQSLGQGLEFLIYFQGNSAPDKSGLPSDRFSAERTGGSVSTLTIQRTQQEDSAVYLCASSLSSVTGELFFGEGSRLTVL.